A selection of T cell receptor beta chains follows, all from one sample in a study of T cell responses to AZD1222 COVID-19 vaccine. Method: immunoSEQ multiplex PCR; TCRdb's copy keeps in-frame clones and lacks some. The repertoire consists of 110,000 or so clones, with 87% occurring once and the leading ten covering 4% to 6%. The sample was peripheral blood, taken on day 0 of AZD1222 vaccination. The receptors stem from an adult in good health. Each CDR3 is given with its conserved first and last residue. Size tells how often a clone was seen (once, few, many) or the class of an expanded clone, and some rows leave it out.

V: TRBV28
size: NA
J: TRBJ2-3
CDR3: CASSLGRLAGVRLTDTQYF

V: TRBV29-1
size: few
J: TRBJ1-3
CDR3: CSVEAEGNTIYF

V: TRBV24-1
size: large
J: TRBJ1-1
CDR3: CATSGPNTEAFF

V: TRBV19
size: NA
J: TRBJ2-2
CDR3: CASSTTFGSMRGQRNTGELFF

V: TRBV9
size: NA
J: TRBJ2-4
CDR3: CASSVEPGRNIQYF

V: TRBV6-5
size: NA
J: TRBJ2-3
CDR3: CASTEGQGSDTQYF

V: TRBV10-3
size: NA
J: TRBJ1-1
CDR3: CAIRDGVSTEAFF

V: TRBV18
size: NA
J: TRBJ1-1
CDR3: CASSPQGAGEAFF

V: TRBV2
size: NA
J: TRBJ2-1
CDR3: CASSLRSEQFF

V: TRBV12-5
size: NA
J: TRBJ2-5
CDR3: CASGSSPNQETQYF

V: TRBV2
size: NA
J: TRBJ2-7
CDR3: CASSETTGTAFGEQYF

V: TRBV2
size: NA
J: TRBJ1-1
CDR3: CASTQVENTEAFF

V: TRBV4-1
size: NA
J: TRBJ1-4
CDR3: CASSQGEFEKLFF

V: TRBV2
size: NA
J: TRBJ1-4
CDR3: CASGFEGGEKLFF

V: TRBV6-1
size: NA
J: TRBJ2-1
CDR3: CASSEAGQRLLRYLNNEQFF

V: TRBV3-1/TRBV3-2
size: NA
J: TRBJ2-1
CDR3: CACAWGASDNEQFF

V: TRBV6-5
size: NA
J: TRBJ1-2
CDR3: CASEKDGNYGYTF

V: TRBV7-9
size: NA
J: TRBJ2-7
CDR3: CASSATSYEQYF

V: TRBV6-6
size: NA
J: TRBJ2-1
CDR3: CASSYSIEGEQFF

V: TRBV21-1
size: NA
J: TRBJ2-2
CDR3: CASSNTVRQGDNTGELFF

V: TRBV12-3/TRBV12-4
size: NA
J: TRBJ1-5
CDR3: CASSQDRDQPQHF

V: TRBV6-6
size: NA
J: TRBJ2-2
CDR3: CAGRSPNTGELFF

V: TRBV14
size: few
J: TRBJ2-7
CDR3: CASSRKDRTGRWVQYF

V: TRBV9
size: NA
J: TRBJ2-2
CDR3: CASSVECWPSHRDQHRELFF

V: TRBV11-3
size: NA
J: TRBJ2-4
CDR3: CASSLDGEGIQYF

V: TRBV6-2/TRBV6-3
size: NA
J: TRBJ1-1
CDR3: CASSYGGYRTEAFF

V: TRBV28
size: NA
J: TRBJ1-1
CDR3: CASIGGGLNTEAFF

V: TRBV6-1
size: NA
J: TRBJ2-2
CDR3: CASSASGSSLNTGELFF

V: TRBV30
size: few
J: TRBJ1-6
CDR3: CAWSIQRTNPDNSPLHF

V: TRBV19
size: NA
J: TRBJ1-4
CDR3: CASSIPDSSTNEKLFF

V: TRBV2
size: few
J: TRBJ1-1
CDR3: CASSGRDRASPEAFF

V: TRBV24-1
size: NA
J: TRBJ1-3
CDR3: CATSTLRPAGNTIYF

V: TRBV2
size: once
J: TRBJ1-4
CDR3: CASSGPGTGQSTNEKLFF

V: TRBV6-5
size: many
J: TRBJ1-6
CDR3: CASSRTENSPLHF

V: TRBV28
size: NA
J: TRBJ2-4
CDR3: CASSSEGPAKNIQYF

V: TRBV5-1
size: NA
J: TRBJ1-1
CDR3: CASSAEQGAVTEAFF

V: TRBV4-1
size: NA
J: TRBJ2-7
CDR3: CASSQRPTGTTPSYEQYF

V: TRBV2
size: NA
J: TRBJ1-4
CDR3: CASRRGQNEKLFF

V: TRBV5-3
size: once
J: TRBJ2-4
CDR3: CARSSGTLAKNIQYF

V: TRBV2
size: NA
J: TRBJ1-6
CDR3: CASGRRSLYNSPLHF

V: TRBV11-2
size: NA
J: TRBJ2-7
CDR3: CASSPFVKQYF

V: TRBV4-2
size: NA
J: TRBJ1-2
CDR3: CASSQDTASLCF

V: TRBV27
size: NA
J: TRBJ2-3
CDR3: CASSLYAQGGTDTQYF

V: TRBV7-8
size: NA
J: TRBJ1-4
CDR3: CASSLGGGQFGEKLFF

V: TRBV19
size: NA
J: TRBJ1-1
CDR3: CASRLNTEAFF